These 23 T cell receptor beta chains were all obtained from the same sample, sequenced in a study of blood T cell repertoires in COVID-19. The assay was immunoSEQ multiplex PCR, and TCRdb's table has in-frame clones only and misses some. The repertoire consists of around 110,000 clones, with roughly 77% occurring once and the leading ten covering approximately 16%. What was sequenced was peripheral blood. Every receptor here comes from a man in his fifties or sixties with active or convalescent COVID-19.

This clone was counted a single time. The chain employs TRBV21-1 and TRBJ2-2; the tabulated D call, TRBD2, remains unverified against the DNA. TRBV21-1 constitutes a pseudogene. The CDR3 runs to 14 residues. CDR3 region: CAGTGTSNTGELFF. Written as DNA, the CDR3 is TGTGCCGGCACCGGGACTTCGAACACCGGGGAGCTGTTTTTT.

The rearrangement uses TRBV6-5 and TRBJ1-2; D unresolved. Trimming left V 6 bases short and J 4 bases short, with 18 bases between. The CDR3 runs to 15 residues. Germline-derived CDR1 and CDR2 are MNHEY and SVGAGI. CDR3 nucleotides: TGTGCCAGCAGCCGTCCCGGACGCGGGCTCTATGGCTACACCTTC. Translated, it gives CASSRPGRGLYGYTF.

The chain couples TRBV9 to TRBJ1-4; D possibly corresponds to TRBD1 (5 bases). The CDR3 contains 14 residues. Trimming removed 0 bases at V and 6 bases at J, with 9 bases between. CDR1 is SGDLS and CDR2 is YYNGEE in the germline V gene. CDR3 bases: TGTGCCAGCAGCGTAGGACAGACTTATGAAAAACTGTTTTTT. This codes for CASSVGQTYEKLFF.

V and J are TRBV12-3 or TRBV12-4 and TRBJ1-1; tentative D call: TRBD1 (5 bases). CDR3 length equals 12 residues. Trimming cost V 5 bases and J 5 bases, with 9 bases left between them. The CDR3, as DNA: TGTGCCAGCAGTCAGGGATGGACTGAAGCTTTCTTT. Translated, it gives CASSQGWTEAFF.

V and J are TRBV24-1 and TRBJ2-6; D gene uncertain. With 6 bases removed from V and 4 bases from J, the gap between germline ends came to 12 bases. The CDR3 is 15 residues long. Per germline, CDR1 KGHDR and CDR2 SFDVKD. The chain's CDR3 is CATSLSGLGANVLTF. DNA of the CDR3: TGTGCCACCAGTCTTTCAGGTCTAGGGGCCAACGTCCTGACTTTC.

The genes are TRBV5-4 and TRBJ2-5; 7 bases are shared with TRBD1. CDR3 length: 14 residues. V shed 0 bases, J shed 4 bases, and the junction held 3 bases outside the gene matches. Germline V CDR1 and CDR2: SGHNT, YYREEE (reference sequence). The CDR3 region is CASSLAGTAETQYF. The CDR3 nucleotides are TGTGCCAGCAGCTTGGCCGGGACAGCAGAGACCCAGTACTTC.

This chain uses TRBV28 with TRBJ2-7; D might be TRBD1 (9 bases). CDR1 MDHEN and CDR2 SYDVKM come from the germline V gene. This CDR3 has 19 amino acids. V dropped 6 bases and J dropped 3 bases, with 30 bases sitting between them. CDR3 amino acids: CASRGQGFRGAGGHYEQYF. CDR3 coding DNA: TGTGCCAGCAGGGGACAGGGATTCCGGGGGGCGGGAGGCCACTACGAGCAGTACTTC.

The V call is TRBV27, the J call TRBJ2-1; D possibly corresponds to TRBD1 (5 bases). Between the trimmed V and J ends, which lost 8 bases and 6 bases, there was a span of 11 bases. CDR1 is MNHEY, CDR2 SMNVEV, per germline (reference sequence). CDR3 length: 12 amino acids. CDR3 bases: TGTGCCAGCGGACGACAGCTCAATGAGCAGTTCTTC. Amino acid sequence: CASGRQLNEQFF.

The DNA for the CDR3 is TGTGCCAGCAGCCCCGCCGGGACAGGGGCTAAGGATGAGCAGTTCTTC. Its protein is CASSPAGTGAKDEQFF. The V gene is TRBV7-9, the J gene TRBJ2-1; TRBD1 matches at 10 bases. The CDR3 consists of 16 residues. Germline CDR1 SEHNR, CDR2 FQNEAQ (reference sequence). V lost 5 bases to trimming and J lost 8 bases; unmatched junction nucleotides: 12.

This sequence joins TRBV2 and TRBJ1-5; 9 bases map to TRBD1. The CDR3 sequence is 16 residues long. The V segment lost 5 bases and the J segment 1 base; nucleotides outside the gene matches: 6. Germline values: CDR1 SNHLY, CDR2 FYNNEI. CDR3 sequence reads: CASSLGQGGSNQPQHF. CDR3 DNA: TGTGCCAGCAGTTTGGGACAGGGTGGGAGCAATCAGCCCCAGCATTTT.

As for this clone: Other DNA sequences in the sample encode the same CDR3. This chain uses TRBV5-4 with TRBJ2-7; D is unclear. There are 13 residues in the CDR3. The ends were cut back, 0 bases at V and 2 bases at J, with 6 bases in the middle. Germline CDR1 reads SGHNT; CDR2 reads YYREEE (reference sequence). The CDR3 DNA reads as TGTGCCAGCAGCTTGGCGGGTACCTACGAGCAGTACTTC. It translates to CASSLAGTYEQYF.

The CDR3 DNA follows: TGCGCCAGCAGCCAAGTACTAGCGGGAGAATTCTACGAGCAGTACTTC. Translated, it gives CASSQVLAGEFYEQYF. The chain uses TRBV4-1 and TRBJ2-7, with 11 nucleotides matching TRBD2. CDR1 MGHRA and CDR2 YSYEKL come from the germline V gene. This CDR3 is built from 16 residues. After removal of 1 base from V and 3 bases from J, the junction contained 5 bases not matched to a gene.

The CDR3 protein is CASSRSRTGSSYNEQFF. The CDR3, as DNA: TGCGCCAGCAGCCGAAGCCGGACAGGGAGCTCCTACAATGAGCAGTTCTTC. The rearrangement joins TRBV4-3 to TRBJ2-1; 8 bases match TRBD1. Unmatched junction bases numbered 8, after V lost 4 bases and J lost 0 bases. CDR1 is LGHNA and CDR2 is YSLEER in the germline V gene. The CDR3 runs to 17 residues.

The chain couples TRBV6-2 or TRBV6-3 to TRBJ2-1; 9 positions agree with TRBD2. V shed 2 bases, J shed 3 bases, and the junction held 8 bases outside the gene matches. CDR3 length: 17 amino acids. Germline values: CDR1 MNHEY, CDR2 SVGEGT. This CDR3 reads CASSYGLAGDFYNEQFF. CDR3 nucleotides: TGTGCCAGCAGTTACGGGTTAGCGGGAGATTTCTACAATGAGCAGTTCTTC.

The V call is TRBV19, the J call TRBJ2-5; TRBD2 aligns across 10 bases. The CDR3 is made up of 13 amino acids. Germline-derived CDR1 and CDR2 are LNHDA and SQIVND (reference sequence). V shed 7 bases and J 2 bases; nucleotides not matched to a gene: 1. CDR3 protein: CASTGLAQETQYF. The CDR3 nucleotides read TGTGCCAGTACGGGACTAGCGCAAGAGACCCAGTACTTC.

This CDR3 is CASSLSGQGAEEQYF. CDR3 nucleotide sequence: TGTGCCAGCAGCTTAAGCGGACAGGGGGCAGAGGAGCAGTACTTC. The rearrangement links TRBV11-2 to TRBJ2-7; TRBD1 agrees at 11 bases. The ends lost 2 bases at V and 7 bases at J; junction bases unmatched: 7. The CDR3 covers 15 residues. CDR1 is SGHAT and CDR2 is FQNNGV in the germline V gene.

This clone has only a few counts. The chain links TRBV19 to TRBJ1-2; TRBD1 agrees at 9 bases. CDR1 is LNHDA, CDR2 SQIVND, per germline (reference sequence). V trimming: 4 bases; J trimming: 8 bases; junction bases outside the gene matches: 5. This CDR3 spans 13 amino acids. The CDR3 coding sequence is TGTGCCAGTAGTACCGCCACAGGGGGCGGCTACACCTTC. It codes for CASSTATGGGYTF.

The chain joins TRBV7-6 to TRBJ2-7; D unresolved. Germline V gene data show CDR1 as SGHVS and CDR2 as FNYEAQ. The CDR3 has 13 residues. Trimming removed 5 bases at V and 6 bases at J, with 14 bases between. CDR3 DNA sequence: TGTGCCAGCAGCCCACCGGGTAGGCTCGAGCAGTACTTC. Translating it yields CASSPPGRLEQYF. Together with reference TRBV7-6 and TRBJ2-7, the CDR3 gives the full variable domain: GAGVSQSPRYKVTKRGQDVALRCDPISGHVSLYWYRQALGQGPEFLTYFNYEAQQDKSGLPNDRFSAERPEGSISTLTIQRTEQRDSAMYRCASSPPGRLEQYFGPGTRLTVT.

This clone was detected only once. The chain employs TRBV4-2 and TRBJ1-1; D is uncertain. The CDR3 length is 14 residues. V was shortened by 4 bases and J by 2 bases, with 11 bases between the two germline ends. Germline CDR1 reads LGHNA; CDR2 reads YNFKEQ. The CDR3 here is CASSLSPSNTEAFF. The CDR3 nucleotides read TGTGCCAGCAGCCTCTCCCCCAGTAACACTGAAGCTTTCTTT.

A single count supports this clone. The chain uses TRBV3-1 (or the pseudogene TRBV3-2) and TRBJ2-4; TRBD2 agrees at 7 bases. Germline trimming cut 1 base from V and 8 bases from J; bases unmatched to any gene: 5. The germline V gene has CDR1 LGHDT and CDR2 YNNKEL (reference sequence). CDR3 length equals 14 residues. The CDR3 DNA reads as TGTGCCAGCAGCCAAGGGGCAGGGAGGGACATTCAGTACTTC. This sequence encodes CASSQGAGRDIQYF.

The CDR3 is CASSVGLAGADTQYF. The DNA of the CDR3 is TGTGCCAGCAGCGTGGGACTAGCGGGAGCAGATACGCAGTATTTT. This rearrangement joins TRBV5-4 to TRBJ2-3, with 14 nucleotides matching TRBD2. This CDR3 is 15 amino acids long. V lost 4 bases, J lost 4 bases, and 2 bases stayed unmatched. Germline V gene data show CDR1 as SGHNT and CDR2 as YYREEE (reference sequence).

V is TRBV7-6 and J is TRBJ2-2, with TRBD1 identical over 7 bases. With 5 bases clipped from V and 5 bases from J, the junction kept 5 bases outside the gene matches. The CDR3 totals 14 residues. Germline V gives CDR1 SGHVS, CDR2 FNYEAQ. The CDR3 reads CASSPLQGTGELFF. The CDR3 coding sequence is TGTGCCAGCAGCCCATTACAGGGGACCGGGGAGCTGTTTTTT.

This clone showed up many times. V and J are TRBV29-1 and TRBJ2-1; 7 bases line up with TRBD1. Germline values: CDR1 SQVTM, CDR2 ANQGSEA. The trim removed 2 bases at V and 0 bases at J, leaving 4 bases unmatched. This CDR3 has 15 residues. CDR3 sequence reads: CSVEIWDSSYNEQFF. CDR3 sequence (DNA): TGCAGCGTTGAAATATGGGACAGCTCCTACAATGAGCAGTTCTTC.